A single T cell receptor (beta chain) is shown here with its context. Trimming left V 5 bases short and J 4 bases short, with 9 bases between. This CDR3 region has 13 residues. The germline V gene encodes CDR1 KGHDR and CDR2 SFDVKD. This specimen comes from a study of blood T cell repertoires in COVID-19. The data were produced by immunoSEQ multiplex PCR, yet TCRdb's version contains in-frame clones alone and is incomplete. Of over 85,000 clones in the sample, 87% were seen once. This chain links TRBV24-1 with TRBJ2-3; D ambiguous. The specimen was peripheral blood. This clonotype was sampled from a human donor in a cohort sampled during active COVID-19. In nucleotides, the CDR3 is TGTGCCACCAGTGCAAGATGGCCAGATACGCAGTATTTT. This sequence encodes CATSARWPDTQYF.